The 2 T cell receptor beta chains listed next were all sequenced from one sample in a study of blood T cell repertoires in COVID-19. Method: immunoSEQ multiplex PCR; TCRdb's copy keeps in-frame clones and lacks some. This table has some 220,000 clones, around 90% appearing once. Specimen: peripheral blood. The source of these receptors is a woman younger than 30 who had recovered from COVID-19.

The chain combines TRBV30 with TRBJ1-6; D unresolved. The CDR3 totals 14 residues. Germline CDR1 and CDR2: GTSNPN and SVGIG (reference sequence). Between the trimmed V and J ends, which lost 3 bases and 0 bases, there was a span of 6 bases. The CDR3, as DNA: TGTGCCTGGAGAGCAAGCTCCTATAATTCACCCCTCCACTTT. This encodes CAWRASSYNSPLHF. The full variable domain, in which reference TRBV30 and TRBJ1-6 provide the parts outside the CDR3, is SQTIHQWPATLVQPVGSPLSLECTVEGTSNPNLYWYRQAAGRGLQLLFYSVGIGQISSEVPQNLSASRPQDRQFILSSKKLLLSDSGFYLCAWRASSYNSPLHFGNGTRLTVT.

The rearrangement uses TRBV11-2 and TRBJ2-4; 9 positions agree with TRBD1. There are 14 residues in the CDR3. Germline V CDR1 and CDR2: SGHAT, FQNNGV. Trimming removed 5 bases from V and 7 bases from J; junction bases left unmatched: 6. The chain's CDR3 is CASSPSGTGNIQYF. As DNA, the CDR3 is TGTGCCAGCAGCCCCTCCGGGACAGGGAACATTCAGTACTTC.